Given below is one T cell receptor (beta chain) in context. Its antigen remains unidentified. One junction end disagrees with the germline gene, perhaps due to a read error. Collection of about 9.4 milliliters of peripheral blood was performed for each donor. These data belong to a study of blood T cells in healthy people across ages. The germline CDR1 and CDR2 sequences are LGHNA and YNFKEQ. This CDR3 contains 15 residues. Study observations and caveats: CMV infection status of these donors was not known. Underestimates were what the diversity estimates from one million T cells were considered to be.

Next came a second PCR, run for about 7 to 12 cycles, which used a sample-barcoded 5' primer along with a J-beta primer mix. A 12-random-nucleotide template-switch adaptor tagged each cDNA molecule. TCRdb re-analysed the 5' RACE reads in MiXCR, keeping a single row per CDR3 protein. The table lists approximately 1.5 million distinct CDR3 sequences, roughly 32% of them singletons. The source is a woman in her thirties in good health. Sequencing was performed on blood. The chain combines TRBV4-2 with TRBJ1-2; TRBD1 might be the D (6 bases). The CDR3 protein is CANSQGIWTVYGYTF. The DNA for the CDR3 is TGTGCCAACAGCCAAGGAATTTGGACAGTCTATGGCTACACCTTC.